This TCR beta chain was sequenced during a study of vaccination and CD4 T cells after COVID-19 (dated by TCRdb to between 2021 and 2024). Broadly, across the study: Every convalescent patient had a positive nasal swab PCR test for SARS-CoV-2, with mild disease in several patients and severe disease in one. Culture stimuli were overlapping spike peptide pools from SARS-CoV-2 and from the common cold coronaviruses HCoV-NL63, HCoV-OC43 and HCoV-229E. A few convalescent patients gave samples both early after vaccination (day 14) and late after vaccination (days 161 to 241). Post-vaccine blood samples were obtained a median of approximately 70 days after the second vaccine dose, with a range of roughly 12 to 250 days. Post-COVID blood samples were collected from convalescent patients a median of roughly 100 days after diagnosis, with a range of roughly 35 to 180 days. The spike-specific CD4+ TCR repertoire was compared before and after mRNA vaccination in over nine COVID-19 convalescent patients and a few infection-naive healthy vaccine recipients. As controls, cultures received a CEFX viral epitope pool (the positive control), an HIV-1 Nef peptide pool (the negative control), or no peptide at all. Participants received two doses of either the Pfizer-BioNTech BNT162b2 vaccine (n=8) or the Moderna mRNA-1273 vaccine (n=2). In the convalescent cohort there were six males and four females, among whom were two Hispanic individuals, seven Caucasians, two Asians and one multiracial person.

The time point label, as the study defines it: late sampling 161 to 241 days after vaccination in a few convalescent patients. The intended sense of this specimen's treatment or condition label: approximately 9-day PBMC culture with coronavirus spike peptide pools or control peptides (ViraFEST assay). The ViraFEST assay, used in the study, expanded antigen-specific T cells with peptide pools and then identified the expanded clonotypes through TCR sequencing. Positive SARS-CoV-2 PCR tests in the convalescent patients dated from March to December 2020, before Alpha, Beta and Delta variants emerged in the United States. Each well held around 2 million PBMCs cultured in IMDM containing roughly 5% human AB serum and approximately 9.8 IU/ml IL-2, with 10 ug/ml peptide pools added. Half of the culture medium was replaced with fresh IL-2-containing medium on days 3 and 7. After more than 8 days of culture, CD4+ T cells were isolated by negative selection using the EasySep CD4+ T cell isolation kit. Ficoll-Paque Plus gradient centrifugation was used to isolate PBMCs from whole blood, and the isolated PBMCs were then either used fresh or cryopreserved at -140C. Culture conditions were generally each tested in triplicate wells.

Library preparation employed PCR. At the Johns Hopkins FTIC core, DNA from the cultured CD4+ T cells underwent TCR sequencing with the Oncomine TCR Beta short-read assay. The QIAamp micro DNA kit was used to extract genomic DNA from the cultured CD4+ T cells. Oncomine TCR Beta libraries from cultured CD4+ T cells were pooled with unique dual indexes and sequenced on an Illumina iSeq 100. Per the original workflow: Non-productive sequences were filtered out, and CDR3s that did not start with C, did not end with F or W, or were shorter than 7 amino acids were discarded. Antigen-specific clonotypes were identified using the MANAFEST web application through comparison of peptide-stimulated wells with reference and other culture wells. An FDR below 0.05, an odds ratio above 5, and a productive frequency above 0.1% in at least two of three replicate wells were required for clones to be considered positive. A clonotype was classed as cross-reactive if the clonotype showed significant expansion both in SARS-CoV-2 spike wells and in at least one common cold coronavirus spike condition. Levenshtein distances (stringdist) and unrooted phylogenetic trees (ape) in R version 3.6.1 were used to assess CDR3 homology. Using fastp at Q25 and MiXCR, TCRdb reprocessed the public reads and kept productive beta chains. One record per CDR3 amino acid sequence lists the most common genes and DNA. Here the V and J calls rest on TCRdb's processing, not on the authors' analysis. The sample profile shows around 15,000 distinct CDR3 sequences; about 50% of them were found once. The ten largest clones add up to roughly 20% of the sample.

About this clonotype itself: Its binding antigen is unknown. Qualities for individual bases were not recorded, and no much larger clone is one base off.

CDR3 length: 14 amino acids, cysteine to phenylalanine. Of the read, only the CDR3 DNA is kept; its 42 bases are in frame from base 1. Sequences SNHLY (CDR1) and FYNNEI (CDR2) are obtained from the germline V gene. V is pared back by 3 bases and J by 6 bases, with 15 bases lying between the germline termini. Overall study outcomes, separate from this receptor: Among the post-vaccine SARS-CoV-2-reactive clones in convalescent patients, a median approximately 90% showed up only after vaccination, which suggests vaccine-specific priming. An increase in the median number of SARS-CoV-2-reactive clonotypes from approximately 21 after infection to a few dozen after vaccination was observed, but the change was not found to be significant. The study included relatively few convalescent patients and did not analyze early timepoints after natural infection. Nearly all vaccine-specific clones in convalescent patients (304 of 307) were mono-reactive for SARS-CoV-2 spike rather than cross-reactive with common cold coronaviruses.

The TCR comes from a human donor who had recovered from COVID-19. This specimen consisted of CD4+ T cells from blood, cultured in vitro, obtained about 7 months after SARS-CoV-2 vaccination. This chain joins TRBV2 to TRBJ2-7, with a weak D call of TRBD2 (6 bases match). The CDR3 region has the sequence CASSDPREVSEQYF. The DNA is TGTGCCAGCAGTGACCCAAGGGAGGTATCCGAGCAGTACTTC.